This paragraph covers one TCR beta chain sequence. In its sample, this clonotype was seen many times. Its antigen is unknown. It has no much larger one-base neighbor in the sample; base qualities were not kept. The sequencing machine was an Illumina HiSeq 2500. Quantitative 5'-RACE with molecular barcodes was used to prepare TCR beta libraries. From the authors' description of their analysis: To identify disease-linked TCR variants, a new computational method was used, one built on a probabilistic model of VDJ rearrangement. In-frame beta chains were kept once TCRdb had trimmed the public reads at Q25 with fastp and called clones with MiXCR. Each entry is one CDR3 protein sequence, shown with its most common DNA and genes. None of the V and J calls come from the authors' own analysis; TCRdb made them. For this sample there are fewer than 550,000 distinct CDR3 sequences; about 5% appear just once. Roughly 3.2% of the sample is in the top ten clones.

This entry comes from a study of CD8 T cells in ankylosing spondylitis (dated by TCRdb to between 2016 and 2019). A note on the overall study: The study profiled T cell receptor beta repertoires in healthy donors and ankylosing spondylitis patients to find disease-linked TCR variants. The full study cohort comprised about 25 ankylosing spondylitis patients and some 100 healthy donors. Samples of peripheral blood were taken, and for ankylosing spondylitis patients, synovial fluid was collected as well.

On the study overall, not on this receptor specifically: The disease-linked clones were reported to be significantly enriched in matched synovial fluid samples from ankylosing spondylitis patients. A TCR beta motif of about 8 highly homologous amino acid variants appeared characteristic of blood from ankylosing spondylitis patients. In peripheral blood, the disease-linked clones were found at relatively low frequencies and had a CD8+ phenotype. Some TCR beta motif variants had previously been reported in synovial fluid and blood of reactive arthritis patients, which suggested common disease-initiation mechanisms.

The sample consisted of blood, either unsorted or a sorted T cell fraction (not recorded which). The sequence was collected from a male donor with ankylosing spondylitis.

The CDR3 reads CASSLWGSNQPQHF. The DNA sequence is TGTGCCAGCAGTTTGTGGGGGAGCAATCAGCCCCAGCATTTT. The rearrangement combines TRBV27 with TRBJ1-5; the D gene is perhaps TRBD1, from 5 matching bases. V loses 3 bases of germline sequence and J loses 1 base, and the interval between the two ends is 7 bases. CDR1 is given as MNHEY and CDR2 as SMNVEV, both from the germline V gene (reference sequence). Spanning cysteine to phenylalanine, the CDR3 consists of 14 amino acids. Only the CDR3 portion is preserved as DNA: 42 bases, with reading frame beginning at the first base.